This T cell receptor (beta chain) was profiled in a study of blood T cell repertoires in COVID-19. In the study overall: Material from acute and convalescent COVID-19 was sourced from the United States, Italy and Spain. The cDNA or gDNA used as material had been derived from T cells, B-cell-depleted T cells, or PBMCs.

Germline assignment: CDR1 LNHDA and CDR2 SQIVND (reference sequence). The CDR3 extends over 15 amino acids. Trimming removed 3 bases at V and 5 bases at J, with 14 bases between. Study processing details: The authors estimated nucleated cell counts from reference gene primer amplification. Profiling relied on immunoSEQ multiplex PCR, and the TCRdb table lists in-frame clones only, not all of them. V and J calls and clone size are given by that table; D and trimming were obtained from the DNA. The repertoire holds a few hundred thousand clones, more than 75% seen once, with over 7.5% in the top ten. Sequencing input: peripheral blood. The clonotype comes from a man aged 35 to 55 who had recovered from COVID-19. The gene calls are TRBV19 and TRBJ2-1, with D possibly being TRBD1 (6 bases). Written as DNA, the CDR3 is TGTGCCAGTAGTATCGGGGACATTTGGCACAATGAGCAGTTCTTC. Translating gives CASSIGDIWHNEQFF.